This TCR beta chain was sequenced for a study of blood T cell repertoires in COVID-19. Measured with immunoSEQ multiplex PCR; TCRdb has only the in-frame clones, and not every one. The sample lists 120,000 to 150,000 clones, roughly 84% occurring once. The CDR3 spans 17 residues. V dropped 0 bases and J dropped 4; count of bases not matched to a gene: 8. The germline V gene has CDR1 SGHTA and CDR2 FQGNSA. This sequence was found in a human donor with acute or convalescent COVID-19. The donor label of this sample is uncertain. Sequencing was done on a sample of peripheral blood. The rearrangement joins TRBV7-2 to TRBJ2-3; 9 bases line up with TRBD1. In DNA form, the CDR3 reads TGTGCCAGCAGCTTAGCTTTTTTACAGGGGGCGGCAGATACGCAGTATTTT. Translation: CASSLAFLQGAADTQYF. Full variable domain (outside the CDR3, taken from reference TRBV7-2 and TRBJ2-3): GAGVSQSPSNKVTEKGKDVELRCDPISGHTALYWYRQSLGQGLEFLIYFQGNSAPDKSGLPSDRFSAERTGGSVSTLTIQRTQQEDSAVYLCASSLAFLQGAADTQYFGPGTRLTVL.